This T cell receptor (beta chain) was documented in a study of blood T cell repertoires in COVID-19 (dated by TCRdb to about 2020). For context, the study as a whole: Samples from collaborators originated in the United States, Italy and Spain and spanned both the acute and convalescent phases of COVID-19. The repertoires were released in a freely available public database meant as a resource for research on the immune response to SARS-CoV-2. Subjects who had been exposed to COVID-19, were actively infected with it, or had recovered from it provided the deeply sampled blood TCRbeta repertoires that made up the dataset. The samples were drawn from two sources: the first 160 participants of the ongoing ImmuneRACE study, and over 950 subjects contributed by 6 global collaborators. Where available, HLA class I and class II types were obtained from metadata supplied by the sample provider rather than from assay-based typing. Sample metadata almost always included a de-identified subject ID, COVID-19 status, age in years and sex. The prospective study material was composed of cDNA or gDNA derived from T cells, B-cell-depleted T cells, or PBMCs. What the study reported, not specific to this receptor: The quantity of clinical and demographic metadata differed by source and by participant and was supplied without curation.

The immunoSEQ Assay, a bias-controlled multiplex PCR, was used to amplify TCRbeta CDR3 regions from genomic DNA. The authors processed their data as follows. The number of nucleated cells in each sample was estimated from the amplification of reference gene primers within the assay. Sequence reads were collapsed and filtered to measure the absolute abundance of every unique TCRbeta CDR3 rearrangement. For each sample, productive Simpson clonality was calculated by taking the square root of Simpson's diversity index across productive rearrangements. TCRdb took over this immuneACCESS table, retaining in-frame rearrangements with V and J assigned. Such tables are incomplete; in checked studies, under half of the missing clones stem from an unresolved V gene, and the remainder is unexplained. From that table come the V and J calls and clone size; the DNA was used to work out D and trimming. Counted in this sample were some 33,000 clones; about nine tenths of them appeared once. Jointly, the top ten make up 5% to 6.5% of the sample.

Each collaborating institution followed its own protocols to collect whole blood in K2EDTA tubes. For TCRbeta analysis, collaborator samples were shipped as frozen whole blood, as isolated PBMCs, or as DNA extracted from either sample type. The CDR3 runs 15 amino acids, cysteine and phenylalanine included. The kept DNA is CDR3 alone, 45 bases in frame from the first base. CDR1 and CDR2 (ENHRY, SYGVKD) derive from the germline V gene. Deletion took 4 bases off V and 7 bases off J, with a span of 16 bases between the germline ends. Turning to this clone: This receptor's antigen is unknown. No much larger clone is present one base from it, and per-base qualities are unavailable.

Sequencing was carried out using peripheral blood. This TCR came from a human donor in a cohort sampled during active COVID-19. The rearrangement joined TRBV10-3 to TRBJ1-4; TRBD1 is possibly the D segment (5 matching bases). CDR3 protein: CAISGGGGEGEKLFF. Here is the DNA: TGTGCCATCAGTGGTGGAGGAGGGGAAGGTGAAAAACTGTTTTTT.